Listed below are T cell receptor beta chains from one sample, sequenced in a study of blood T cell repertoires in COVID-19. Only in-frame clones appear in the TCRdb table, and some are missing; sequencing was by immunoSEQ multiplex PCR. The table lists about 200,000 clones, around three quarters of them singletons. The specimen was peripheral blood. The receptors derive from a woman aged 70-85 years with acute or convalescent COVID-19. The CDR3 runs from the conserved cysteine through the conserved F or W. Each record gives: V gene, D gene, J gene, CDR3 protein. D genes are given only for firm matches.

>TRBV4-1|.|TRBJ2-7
CASRRRDGPYEQYF
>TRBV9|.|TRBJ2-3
CASSVGTMDTQYF
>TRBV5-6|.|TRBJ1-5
CASSLGRNQPQHF
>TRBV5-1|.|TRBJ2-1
CASSLGGLAYNEQFF
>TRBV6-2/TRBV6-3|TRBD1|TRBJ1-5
CASSSYDRGSNQPQHF
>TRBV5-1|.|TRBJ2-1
CASSAAGVPNEQFF
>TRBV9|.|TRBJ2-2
CASSADDREAGELFF
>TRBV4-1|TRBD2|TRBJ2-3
CASSRDYGVTDTQYF
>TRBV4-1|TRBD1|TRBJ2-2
CASSQGSTGSGELFF
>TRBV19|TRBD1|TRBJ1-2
CASSRDRAVGGYTF
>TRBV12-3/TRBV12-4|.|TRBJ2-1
CASSPLLTANQFF
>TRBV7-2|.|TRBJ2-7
CASSPSGYEQYF
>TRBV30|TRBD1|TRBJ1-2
CAWGQGVNYGYTF
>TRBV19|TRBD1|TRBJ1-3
CASINKGQRGNTIYF
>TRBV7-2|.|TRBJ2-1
CASSLASGHEQFF
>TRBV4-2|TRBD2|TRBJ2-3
CASSQTSGFPDTQYF
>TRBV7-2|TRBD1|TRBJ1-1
CASSPDRGRDEAFF
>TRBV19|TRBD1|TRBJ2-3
CASSRQGTLDTQYF
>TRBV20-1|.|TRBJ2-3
CSAEQGTQYF
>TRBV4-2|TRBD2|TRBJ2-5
CASSQEGLAGVEQETQYF
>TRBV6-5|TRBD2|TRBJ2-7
CASSYSSAGGGYEQYF
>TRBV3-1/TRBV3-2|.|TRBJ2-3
CASSQEGRSYTQYF
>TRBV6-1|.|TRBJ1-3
CASSESGAGNTIYF
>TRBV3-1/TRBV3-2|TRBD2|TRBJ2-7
CASSQGSGSESFREQYF
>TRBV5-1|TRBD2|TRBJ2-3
CASSSPSGGGVADTQYF
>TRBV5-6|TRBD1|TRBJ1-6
CASSLVGTGGSSPLHF
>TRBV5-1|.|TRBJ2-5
CASSWAAQETQYF
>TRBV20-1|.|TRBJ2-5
CSASLRVAETQYF
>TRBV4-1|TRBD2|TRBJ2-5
CASSLAGGYQETQYF
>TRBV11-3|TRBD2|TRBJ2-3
CASSPGGDRDTQYF
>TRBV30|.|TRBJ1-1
CAWSYGSAEAFF
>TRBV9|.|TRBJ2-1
CASSVGGQSSYNEQFF
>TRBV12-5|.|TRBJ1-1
CASGWGRGSGNTEAFF
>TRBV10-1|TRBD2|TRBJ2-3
CASSESGGTDTQYF
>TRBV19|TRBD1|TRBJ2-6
CASSTGTGVSGANVLTF
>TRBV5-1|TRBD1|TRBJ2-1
CASSHRTGGRDEQFF
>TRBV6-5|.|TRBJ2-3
CASEGQPSTDTQYF
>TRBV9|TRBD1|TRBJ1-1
CASSVGDSGWTEAFF
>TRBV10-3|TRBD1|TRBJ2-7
CAISAGTAFSYEQYF
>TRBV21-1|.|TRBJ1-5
CASSGGQGIGNQPQHF
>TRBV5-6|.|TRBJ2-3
CASSLTDTQYF
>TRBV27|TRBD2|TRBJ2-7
CASRRETLLSYEQYF
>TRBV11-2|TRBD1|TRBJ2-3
CASSLRAQGAIDTQYF
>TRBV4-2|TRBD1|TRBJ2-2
CASSQDRGGRTGELFF
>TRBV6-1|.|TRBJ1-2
CASSEGDTYGYTF
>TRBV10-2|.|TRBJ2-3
CASSDFGGISDTQYF
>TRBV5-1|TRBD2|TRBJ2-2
CASSALAGGPVGELFF
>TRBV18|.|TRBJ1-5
CASSPSPLSGQPQHF
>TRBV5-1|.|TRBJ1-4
CASSLVPLGGGSEKLFF
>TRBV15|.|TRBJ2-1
CATSRVPPRVQISYNEQFF
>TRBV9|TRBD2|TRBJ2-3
CASSVDTAGGTDTQYF
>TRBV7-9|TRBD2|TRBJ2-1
CASSLDGAGVNEQFF